Here is one T cell receptor beta chain with its context. This clone was counted ten times or more. This clone's antigen is unknown. No much larger clone exists at a distance of one base, and base qualities are not known. The sample's time point label is to be understood as: baseline before first vaccination. Vaccinee samples were obtained from the UK trials COV001 and COV002, which included a single-blind randomized controlled phase 2/3 trial of AZD1222 (ChAdOx1 nCoV-19) in healthy adults. For TCRbeta chain sequencing, PBMC samples were collected from trial participants at day 0 and at day 28 after the second dose. The CDR3 regions of human TCRbeta chains were analyzed by immunosequencing. The paper's data handling went like this. Repertoire TCRs were matched against a reference library of SARS-CoV-2-specific TCRs generated with the MIRA antigen-specificity platform. Breadth was defined as the fraction of unique TCRs that were SARS-CoV-2-associated, and depth was defined as the fraction of total T cells that were SARS-CoV-2-associated. Using the MIRA data, each spike-specific TCR was mapped to the spike region that the TCR reacts to and placed in a CD4 or CD8 class. Log10-transformed breadth and depth values were compared by one-way ANOVA with Sidak's multiple comparisons tests. Entries here come from immuneACCESS through TCRdb and include only in-frame sequences with V and J called. Some clones fail to appear in such tables; in the studies checked, an unresolved V gene covers under half of the shortfall, and the cause of the remainder is unknown. That table supplies the V and J calls and clone size; D and trimming were determined from the DNA. The table for this sample lists some 120,000 clones; around 85% of them were counted only once. The top ten hold almost 9.5% of the sample.

This entry is derived from a study of T cell responses to AZD1222 COVID-19 vaccine (dated by TCRdb to about 2021). At the level of the whole study: AZD1222 recipients whose second dose came at about 4 weeks and those whose second dose came at about 12 weeks were combined into one group, since spike-specific TCR depth and breadth did not differ between the two schedules. TCR sequencing covered roughly 230 trial participants: approximately 200 given two doses of AZD1222 and 26 given two doses of MenACWY control vaccine. Enrollment into the trials was organized by age into subgroups of 18-55, 56-69 and 70-plus years, and those subgroups contained roughly 150, 30 and 60 TCR-sequenced participants, respectively. The investigation overall reported the following: Because no samples from the day 14 peak response were available, repertoires could be characterized only after the peak T cell response. Participants were mostly white British and included more females than males, and it was suggested by the authors that clonal diversity may have been underestimated. In the small 56-69-year group, the increase in depth fell short of significance, most likely because of low power. Only five to seven AZD1222 recipients were SARS-CoV-2 seropositive at baseline, limiting conclusions about previously exposed vaccinees. Reportedly, almost half of the unique spike-specific TCRs recognized epitopes lying outside the regions that are mutated in the B.1.351 and B.1.1.7 variants. Spike-specific TCR breadth and depth rose significantly after two AZD1222 doses compared with day 0 and with MenACWY recipients. Vaccine-associated CD4 TCRs spanned the whole spike protein, with dominant responses in regions 160-218 and 743-854.

The material sequenced was peripheral blood, taken on day 0 of AZD1222 vaccination. The sequence derives from an adult in good health.

The encoded CDR3 is CAHASYNSPLHF. The bases are TGTGCCCACGCGTCCTATAATTCACCCCTCCACTTT. The chain was built from TRBV30 and TRBJ1-6; no D gene can be assigned with confidence. The germline V gene (reference sequence) provides CDR1 GTSNPN and CDR2 SVGIG. Including cysteine and phenylalanine, the CDR3 has 12 amino acids. Solely the CDR3 DNA is kept, with 36 bases framed from the first base. The trim is 8 bases for V and 1 base for J, with a gap of 6 bases between the germline ends.